A single sample is the source of the 28 T cell receptor beta chains below, sequenced in a study of Tregs in tolerant kidney transplant recipients. The protocol was immunoSEQ multiplex PCR, while the TCRdb copy is restricted to in-frame clones and leaves out a portion. The ten most abundant clones cover roughly 0.85% of a sample with around 48,000 clones. Sequences were derived from CD4+ T cells from blood, sampled before the transplant. The receptors originated from a human donor who received a combined kidney and bone marrow transplant.

Concerning this clone: The CDR3 end is not reached by the read, which stops 3 residues before it; the germline J gene fills it in. The V gene is TRBV10-3, the J gene TRBJ2-5; D is unclear. Trimming pared 7 bases from V and 5 bases from J, leaving 14 bases between. The germline V gene has CDR1 ENHRY and CDR2 SYGVKD. The CDR3 totals 13 residues. CDR3 bases read: TGTGCCATCACTAACCGGCAGGAGGAGACC. Amino acid sequence: CAITNRQEET. The complete CDR3 sequence is CAITNRQEETQYF.

About this clone: The DNA ends 3 residues before the CDR3 does, and the rest of the CDR3 is filled in from the germline J gene. The rearrangement uses TRBV19 and TRBJ2-2; no clear D. Germline values: CDR1 LNHDA, CDR2 SQIVND (reference sequence). The V end lost 6 bases, the J end lost 4 bases, and 15 bases lay between the germline ends. The CDR3 has 15 residues. Here the CDR3 reads CASSSLGRVTGELFF. CDR3 bases read: TGTGCCAGTAGCTCCCTAGGTCGGGTCACCGGGGAG.

Note on this clone: The read finishes 3 residues shy of the CDR3 end, and the germline J gene is used to complete it. V gene TRBV30 combines with J gene TRBJ1-6; the D gene is possibly TRBD1 (6 bases). There are 15 residues in the CDR3. CDR1 is GTSNPN, CDR2 SVGIG, per germline (reference sequence). The V end lost 2 bases, the J end lost 7 bases, and 15 bases lay between the germline ends. The CDR3 spells CAWSTGQKKNSPLHF. The CDR3 DNA, read in part, is TGTGCCTGGAGTACCGGACAGAAGAAGAATTCACCC. Full variable domain (missing parts from reference TRBV30 and TRBJ1-6): SQTIHQWPATLVQPVGSPLSLECTVEGTSNPNLYWYRQAAGRGLQLLFYSVGIGQISSEVPQNLSASRPQDRQFILSSKKLLLSDSGFYLCAWSTGQKKNSPLHFGNGTRLTVT.

Remarks on this clone: The read falls 3 residues short of the CDR3 end, and the missing part is taken from the germline J gene. The chain carries TRBV4-2 and TRBJ1-5, with 8 bases lining up with TRBD1. In germline, CDR1 is LGHNA, CDR2 YNFKEQ. The CDR3 length is 19 residues. With V trimmed by 0 bases and J by 4 bases, 14 bases remained unmatched. The DNA read from the CDR3 is TGTGCCAGCAGCCAAGATTGGGGGACAGGCGAAGTCGGGAATCAGCCC. Its protein is CASSQDWGTGEVGNQP. The CDR3 as a whole reads CASSQDWGTGEVGNQPQHF.

Worth noting for this clone: The CDR3 end lies 3 residues beyond the end of the read and is filled in from the germline J gene. The genes are TRBV2 and TRBJ2-1; weak D call: TRBD2 (6 bases). The ends were cut back, 6 bases at V and 6 bases at J, with 15 bases in the middle. The CDR3 loop spans 14 amino acids. Germline-derived CDR1 and CDR2 are SNHLY and FYNNEI. The part of the CDR3 DNA that was read is TGTGCCAGCAGCCCGGGACTGGCCTCCAATGAG. This sequence encodes CASSPGLASNE. The entire CDR3 protein is CASSPGLASNEQFF.

With respect to this clone: From the germline J gene comes the end of the CDR3, since the read stops 3 residues before it. The chain uses TRBV5-1 and TRBJ2-1; 11 bases match TRBD1. The germline gives CDR1 SGHRS, CDR2 YFSETQ. V lost 4 bases and J lost 6; bases outside the gene matches: 3. This CDR3 spans 14 amino acids. CDR3 bases read: TGCGCCAGCAGCCGCGGGACAGGGGGCAATGAG. It yields the protein CASSRGTGGNE. The whole CDR3 sequence reads CASSRGTGGNEQFF.

The CDR3 bases that were read are TGTGCCAGTAATAGGCGGGCCCAAGAGACC. Residues: CASNRRAQET. The CDR3 reads in full as CASNRRAQETQYF. The J gene is TRBJ2-5, the V gene TRBV19; possibly TRBD2 for D (5 bases). The read gets to within 3 residues of the CDR3 end, and the germline J gene fills in the rest. This CDR3 is 13 amino acids long. V dropped 7 bases and J dropped 1 base, with 10 bases sitting between them. Germline V gene data show CDR1 as LNHDA and CDR2 as SQIVND (reference sequence).

A remark on this clone: The CDR3 is cut off 3 residues early in the read; its end comes from the germline J gene. The chain has TRBV5-1 and TRBJ2-1; D perhaps matches TRBD1 (6 bases). CDR3 length: 15 residues. CDR1 SGHRS and CDR2 YFSETQ come from the germline V gene. V lost 0 bases to trimming and J lost 7 bases, with 14 bases between them. The CDR3 is CASSLGGGWKNEQFF. CDR3 DNA, as far as it was read: TGCGCCAGCAGCTTGGGAGGGGGATGGAAGAATGAG. The full variable domain, rest sourced from reference TRBV5-1 and TRBJ2-1, is KAGVTQTPRYLIKTRGQQVTLSCSPISGHRSVSWYQQTPGQGLQFLFEYFSETQRNKGNFPGRFSGRQFSNSRSEMNVSTLELGDSALYLCASSLGGGWKNEQFFGPGTRLTVL.

As for this clone: The read ends 3 residues shy of where the CDR3 ends; the end is completed using the germline J gene. The chain uses TRBV7-8 and TRBJ1-1, with a weak D call TRBD1 (6 bases). V gave up 5 bases and J gave up 0 bases, with 22 bases separating them. The CDR3 covers 18 residues. Germline V gene lookup returns CDR1 SGHVS and CDR2 FQNEAQ. This CDR3 is CASSVVAQGHSVNTEAFF. Partial CDR3 DNA: TGTGCCAGCAGCGTAGTGGCGCAGGGGCACTCGGTGAACACTGAA. The full variable domain, rest sourced from reference TRBV7-8 and TRBJ1-1, is GAGVSQSPRYKVAKRGQDVALRCDPISGHVSLFWYQQALGQGPEFLTYFQNEAQLDKSGLPSDRFFAERPEGSVSTLKIQRTQQEDSAVYLCASSVVAQGHSVNTEAFFGQGTRLTVV.

With respect to this clone: The sequenced fragment ends 3 residues before the CDR3 boundary, so the rest is inferred from the germline J gene. V usage is TRBV6-2 or TRBV6-3 and J usage is TRBJ1-5, with D possibly matching TRBD1 (6 bases). CDR3 length: 16 residues. V lost 6 bases and J 3 bases, leaving 18 bases between the germline ends. The germline V gene has CDR1 MNHEY and CDR2 SVGEGT. CDR3 DNA (partial): TGTGCCAGCAGGGGGAGGGGCAGGGGCGACAATCAGCCC. Amino acid sequence: CASRGRGRGDNQP. The whole CDR3 protein reads CASRGRGRGDNQPQHF.

Concerning this clone itself: The read comes to an end 3 residues before the CDR3 does, leaving the germline J gene to fill in the end. The rearrangement links TRBV5-6 to TRBJ2-7; a weak D match, TRBD1 (6 bases). The CDR3 extends over 15 amino acids. V shed 4 bases and J shed 2 bases, with 16 bases lying between them. Looked up from germline, CDR1 is SGHDT and CDR2 is YYEEEE. The sequenced part of the CDR3 DNA is TGTGCCAGCAGCCCCTGGACAGTCGGCCCCTACGAG. This encodes CASSPWTVGPYE. The entire CDR3 protein is CASSPWTVGPYEQYF.

Of note for this clone: The read halts 3 residues ahead of the CDR3 end, with the missing end drawn from the germline J gene. The chain carries TRBV14 and TRBJ1-4; tentative D call: TRBD1 (6 bases). Per the germline V gene, CDR1 is SGHDN and CDR2 is FVKESK. The V end was cut by 3 bases, the J end by 10 bases, with 15 bases between. CDR3 length: 14 residues. The CDR3 sequence: CASSQGFRGGKLFF. The CDR3 DNA, read in part, is TGTGCCAGCAGCCAGGGGTTCAGGGGCGGAAAA.

CDR3 residues: CSAKLAGLTYEQYF. The sequenced part of the CDR3 DNA is TGCAGTGCAAAACTAGCGGGACTTACCTACGAG. The V gene is TRBV20-1, the J gene TRBJ2-7; 10 nucleotides align to TRBD2. Coverage ceases 3 residues before the CDR3 finishes, and the germline J gene fills in the end. There are 14 residues in the CDR3. V lost 6 bases, J lost 2 bases, and 7 bases stayed unmatched. Per the germline V gene, CDR1 is DFQATT and CDR2 is SNEGSKA (reference sequence).

With regard to this clone: The sequence runs out 3 residues before the end of the CDR3; the remainder is reconstructed from the germline J gene. The chain links TRBV7-2 to TRBJ1-4; the match to TRBD1 covers 7 bases. Germline CDR1 reads SGHTA; CDR2 reads FQGNSA. The junction had 2 bases not matched to a gene; V was cut back by 3 bases and J by 4 bases. This CDR3 is built from 14 residues. The sequenced part of the CDR3 DNA is TGTGCCAGCAGCTTCGGGACAGTTAATGAAAAA. Its protein is CASSFGTVNEK. The whole CDR3 is CASSFGTVNEKLFF.

Regarding this clone: The read halts 3 residues ahead of the CDR3 end, with the missing end drawn from the germline J gene. This sequence joins TRBV6-1 and TRBJ1-6; perhaps TRBD1 as D (5 bases). Germline CDR1 reads MNHNS; CDR2 reads SASEGT. V was pared by 4 bases and J by 7 bases, with 14 bases between. The length of the CDR3 is 15 residues. CDR3 bases read: TGTGCCAGCAGTGCCTCGACAGCCCCCAATTCACCC. It yields the protein CASSASTAPNSP. The CDR3 reads in full as CASSASTAPNSPLHF.

Points on this clone: The read gets to within 3 residues of the CDR3 end, and the germline J gene fills in the rest. The chain joins TRBV19 to TRBJ1-5, with a tentative D call TRBD1 (5 bases). Trimming pared 0 bases from V and 0 bases from J, leaving 12 bases between. The CDR3 extends over 17 amino acids. Germline assignment: CDR1 LNHDA and CDR2 SQIVND (reference sequence). The CDR3 spells CASSIDHGGNSNQPQHF. CDR3 bases read: TGTGCCAGTAGTATAGATCACGGGGGGAATAGCAATCAGCCC.

For this clone: Read coverage stops 3 residues before the CDR3 terminus; the germline J gene supplies the remainder. The rearrangement uses TRBV5-4 and TRBJ2-7; 7 bases are a match to TRBD2. J gave up 3 bases and V 4 bases, and 10 bases lay outside the gene matches. The CDR3 spans 15 residues. Germline lookup yields CDR1 SGHNT and CDR2 YYREEE (reference sequence). Incomplete CDR3 DNA: TGTGCCAGCAGCCTGGGGGGAACTAGCGACTACGAG. Translation gives CASSLGGTSDYE. In full, the CDR3 reads CASSLGGTSDYEQYF. Variable domain in full (rest from reference TRBV5-4 and TRBJ2-7): ETGVTQSPTHLIKTRGQQVTLRCSSQSGHNTVSWYQQALGQGPQFIFQYYREEENGRGNFPPRFSGLQFPNYSSELNVNALELDDSALYLCASSLGGTSDYEQYFGPGTRLTVT.

As for this clone: The read finishes 3 residues shy of the CDR3 end, and the germline J gene is used to complete it. The chain couples TRBV5-1 to TRBJ1-1, with TRBD1 identical over 8 bases. Germline V gene data show CDR1 as SGHRS and CDR2 as YFSETQ. The CDR3 covers 14 residues. The junction had 8 bases not matched to a gene; V was cut back by 4 bases and J by 6 bases. The sequenced CDR3 bases are TGCGCCAGCAGCACTCAGACAGGGGTCTCTGAA. It is translated as CASSTQTGVSE. The complete CDR3 reads CASSTQTGVSEAFF.

As regards this clone: The CDR3 extends 3 residues past the end of the read, so its final part is completed from the germline J gene. The V and J genes are TRBV6-2 or TRBV6-3 and TRBJ2-1; the D gene is possibly TRBD1 (5 bases). The CDR3 is 16 residues long. Germline V lookup: CDR1 MNHEY, CDR2 SVGEGT. Trimming removed 2 bases from V and 7 bases from J, with 18 bases in between. The covered CDR3 bases are TGTGCCAGCAGTTACGCCCCCCTGGGGCGTTATAATGAG. Protein: CASSYAPLGRYNE. Given in full, the CDR3 is CASSYAPLGRYNEQFF.

On this clone: The read comes to an end 3 residues before the CDR3 does, leaving the germline J gene to fill in the end. The chain joins TRBV30 to TRBJ2-1; D perhaps matches TRBD1 (5 bases). Germline assignment: CDR1 GTSNPN and CDR2 SVGIG (reference sequence). This CDR3 spans 14 amino acids. Deletions cut 3 bases from V and 7 bases from J, with 16 bases between. CDR3 region: CAWRSRPQGNEQFF. Partial CDR3 DNA: TGTGCCTGGAGGTCGAGACCCCAGGGTAATGAG.

A remark on this clone: Read coverage stops 3 residues before the CDR3 terminus; the germline J gene supplies the remainder. The V gene is TRBV20-1, the J gene TRBJ1-1, with a weak D call TRBD1 (5 bases). The CDR3 is 17 residues long. With 3 bases removed from V and 0 bases from J, the gap between germline ends came to 20 bases. CDR1 and CDR2 (germline): DFQATT, SNEGSKA (reference sequence). CDR3 region: CSASYPQGRKMNTEAFF. The sequenced part of the CDR3 DNA is TGCAGTGCTAGTTATCCGCAGGGAAGGAAGATGAACACTGAA.

About this clone: With the read ending 3 residues before the CDR3 end, the germline J gene is used to fill in that end. The chain carries TRBV20-1 and TRBJ2-7; 12 bases are shared with TRBD2. The germline V gene encodes CDR1 DFQATT and CDR2 SNEGSKA (reference sequence). This CDR3 has 16 residues. The J segment lost 1 base and the V segment lost 2 bases, leaving 6 bases of the junction unmatched. The DNA read from the CDR3 is TGCAGTGCTAGATTACCAGGACTAGCGGGGTCCTACGAG. Amino acids: CSARLPGLAGSYE. The entire CDR3 protein reads CSARLPGLAGSYEQYF.

Worth noting for this clone: The CDR3 is cut off 3 residues early in the read; its end comes from the germline J gene. V gene TRBV7-2 combines with J gene TRBJ2-1, with D perhaps TRBD2 (6 bases). The CDR3 consists of 14 residues. Germline V CDR1 and CDR2: SGHTA, FQGNSA. The V gene lost 6 bases and the J gene lost 8 bases, with 17 bases spanning the gap. The CDR3 protein is CASSRDSSRDEQFF. The DNA read from the CDR3 is TGTGCCAGCAGTCGGGACTCATCTAGGGATGAG.

As concerns this clone: The read ends 3 residues shy of where the CDR3 ends; the end is completed using the germline J gene. The rearrangement links TRBV30 to TRBJ2-1; D is possibly TRBD2 (5 bases). Trimming removed 3 bases at V and 8 bases at J, with 26 bases between. The CDR3 runs to 17 residues. Germline loops: CDR1 GTSNPN, CDR2 SVGIG (reference sequence). The sequenced CDR3 bases are TGTGCCTGGAGAAGGGTTCTAGGGAAAAGGACTGGCGATGAG. Translating it yields CAWRRVLGKRTGDE. The complete CDR3 reads CAWRRVLGKRTGDEQFF. The whole variable domain, filled in from reference TRBV30 and TRBJ2-1, reads SQTIHQWPATLVQPVGSPLSLECTVEGTSNPNLYWYRQAAGRGLQLLFYSVGIGQISSEVPQNLSASRPQDRQFILSSKKLLLSDSGFYLCAWRRVLGKRTGDEQFFGPGTRLTVL.

Concerning this clone: Read sequence stops 3 residues before the CDR3 end, and the germline J gene provides the missing end. The chain recombines TRBV7-2 with TRBJ2-7; a possible D gene is TRBD2 (6 bases). Germline loops: CDR1 SGHTA, CDR2 FQGNSA. The V and J ends lost 4 bases and 6 bases respectively, with 13 bases between them. The CDR3 consists of 13 residues. CDR3 protein: CASSSTSSLEQYF. The DNA read from the CDR3 is TGTGCCAGCAGCTCGACTAGTTCGCTCGAG.

Turning to this clone: Read sequence stops 3 residues before the CDR3 end, and the germline J gene provides the missing end. The chain uses TRBV20-1 and TRBJ2-5; TRBD2 agrees at 8 bases. The CDR3 has 14 residues. CDR1 is DFQATT and CDR2 is SNEGSKA in the germline V gene (reference sequence). J was trimmed by 4 bases and V by 0 bases; bases with no gene match: 4. CDR3 sequence: CSARDGLAGETQYF. The CDR3 bases that were read are TGCAGTGCTAGAGATGGGCTAGCGGGAGAGACC.

On this clone itself: The read ends 3 residues shy of where the CDR3 ends; the end is completed using the germline J gene. The chain is built from TRBV6-2 or TRBV6-3 and TRBJ2-7; TRBD1 matches 7 bases. The J segment lost 3 bases and the V segment lost 5 bases, leaving 1 base of the junction unmatched. The CDR3 extends over 12 amino acids. The germline V gene encodes CDR1 MNHEY and CDR2 SVGEGT. The CDR3 DNA, read in part, is TGTGCCAGCAGTCGACAGGGCTACGAG. Translated: CASSRQGYE. The entire CDR3 sequence reads CASSRQGYEQYF.

The CDR3 here is CASSLQGRTEAFF. The covered CDR3 bases are TGCGCCAGCAGCTTGCAGGGGCGGACTGAA. V gene TRBV5-1 combines with J gene TRBJ1-1; TRBD1 might be the D (6 bases). The CDR3 end is not reached by the read, which stops 3 residues before it; the germline J gene fills it in. The CDR3 is 13 residues long. Trimming shortened V by 1 base and J by 5 bases, and 9 bases separated the two germline ends. From germline, CDR1 is SGHRS and CDR2 YFSETQ.